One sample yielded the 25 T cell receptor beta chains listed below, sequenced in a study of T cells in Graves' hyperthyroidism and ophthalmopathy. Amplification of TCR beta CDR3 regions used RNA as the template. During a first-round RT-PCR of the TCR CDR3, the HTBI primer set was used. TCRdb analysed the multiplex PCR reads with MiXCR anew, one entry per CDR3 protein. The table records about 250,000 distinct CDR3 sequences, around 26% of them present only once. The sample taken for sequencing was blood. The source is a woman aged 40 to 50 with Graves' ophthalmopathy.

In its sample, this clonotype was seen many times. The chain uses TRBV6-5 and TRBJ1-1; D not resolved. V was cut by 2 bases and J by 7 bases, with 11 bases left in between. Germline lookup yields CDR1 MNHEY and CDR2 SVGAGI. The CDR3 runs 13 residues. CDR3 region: CASSYGLGFEAFF. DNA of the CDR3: TGTGCCAGCAGTTACGGGCTTGGGTTTGAAGCTTTCTTT.

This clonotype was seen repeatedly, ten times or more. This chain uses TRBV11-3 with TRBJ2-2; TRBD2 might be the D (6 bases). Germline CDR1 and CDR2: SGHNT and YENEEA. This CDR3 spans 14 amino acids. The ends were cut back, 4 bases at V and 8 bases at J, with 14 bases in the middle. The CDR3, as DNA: TGTGCCAGCAGCTCCGGGAGAGTGGAAGGGGAGCTGTTTTTT. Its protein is CASSSGRVEGELFF.

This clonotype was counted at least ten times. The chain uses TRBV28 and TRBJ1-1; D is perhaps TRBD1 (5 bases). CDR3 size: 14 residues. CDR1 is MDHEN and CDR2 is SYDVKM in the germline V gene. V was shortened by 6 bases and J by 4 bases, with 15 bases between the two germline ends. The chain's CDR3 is CASRLTRVGTEAFF. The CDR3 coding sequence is TGTGCCAGCAGACTTACCAGGGTGGGCACTGAAGCTTTCTTT.

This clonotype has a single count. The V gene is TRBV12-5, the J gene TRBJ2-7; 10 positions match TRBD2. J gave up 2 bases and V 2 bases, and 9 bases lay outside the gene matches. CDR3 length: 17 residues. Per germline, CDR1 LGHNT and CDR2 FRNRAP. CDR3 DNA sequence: TGTGCTAGTGGTTTGACAACCGGGACTAGCGTACCCTACGAGCAGTACTTC. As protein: CASGLTTGTSVPYEQYF.

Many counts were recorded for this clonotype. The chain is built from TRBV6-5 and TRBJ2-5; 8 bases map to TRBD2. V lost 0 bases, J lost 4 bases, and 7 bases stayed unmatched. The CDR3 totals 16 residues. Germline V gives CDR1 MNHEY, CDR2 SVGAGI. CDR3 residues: CASSYSSGIRGETQYF. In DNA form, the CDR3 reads TGTGCCAGCAGTTACTCTAGCGGGATCCGAGGAGAGACCCAGTACTTC.

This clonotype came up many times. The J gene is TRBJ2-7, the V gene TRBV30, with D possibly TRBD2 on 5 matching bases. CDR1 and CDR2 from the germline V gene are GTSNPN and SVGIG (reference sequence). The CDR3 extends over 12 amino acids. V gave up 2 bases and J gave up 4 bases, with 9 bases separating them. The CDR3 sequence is CAWSFSEYEQYF. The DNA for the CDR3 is TGTGCCTGGAGTTTTAGCGAGTACGAGCAGTACTTC. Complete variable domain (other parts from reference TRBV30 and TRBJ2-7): SQTIHQWPATLVQPVGSPLSLECTVEGTSNPNLYWYRQAAGRGLQLLFYSVGIGQISSEVPQNLSASRPQDRQFILSSKKLLLSDSGFYLCAWSFSEYEQYFGPGTRLTVT.

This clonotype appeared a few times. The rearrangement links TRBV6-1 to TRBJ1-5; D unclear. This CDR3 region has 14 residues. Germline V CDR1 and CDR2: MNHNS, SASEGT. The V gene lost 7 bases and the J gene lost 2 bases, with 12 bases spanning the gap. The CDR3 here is CASTGRSRNQPQHF. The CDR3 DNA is TGTGCCAGCACCGGCCGATCGCGCAATCAGCCCCAGCATTTT.

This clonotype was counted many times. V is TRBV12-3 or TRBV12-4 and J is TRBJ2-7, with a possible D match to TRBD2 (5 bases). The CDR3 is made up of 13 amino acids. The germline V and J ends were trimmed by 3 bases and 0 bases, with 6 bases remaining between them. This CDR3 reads CASSFEGSYEQYF. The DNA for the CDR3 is TGTGCCAGCAGTTTCGAGGGCTCCTACGAGCAGTACTTC.

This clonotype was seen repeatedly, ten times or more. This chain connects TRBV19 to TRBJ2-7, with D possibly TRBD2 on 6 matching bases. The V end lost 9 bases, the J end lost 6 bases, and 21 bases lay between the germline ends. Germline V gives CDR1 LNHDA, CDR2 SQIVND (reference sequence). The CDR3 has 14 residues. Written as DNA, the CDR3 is TGTGCCAGCGCGCGGGACCATCTACAGGTCGAGCAGTACTTC. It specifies CASARDHLQVEQYF.

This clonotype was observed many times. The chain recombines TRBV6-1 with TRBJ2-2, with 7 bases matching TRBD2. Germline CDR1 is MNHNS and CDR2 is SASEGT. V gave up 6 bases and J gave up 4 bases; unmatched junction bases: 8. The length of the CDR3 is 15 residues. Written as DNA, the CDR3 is TGTGCCAGCAGGGCACGGGCGGGAGCCACCGGGGAGCTGTTTTTT. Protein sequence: CASRARAGATGELFF.

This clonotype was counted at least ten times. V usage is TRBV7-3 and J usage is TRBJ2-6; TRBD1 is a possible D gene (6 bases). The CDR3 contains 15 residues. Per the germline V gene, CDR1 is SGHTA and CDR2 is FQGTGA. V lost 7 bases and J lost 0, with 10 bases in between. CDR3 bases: TGTGCCAGCAAACTGGACAGCTCTGGGGCCAACGTCCTGACTTTC. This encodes CASKLDSSGANVLTF.

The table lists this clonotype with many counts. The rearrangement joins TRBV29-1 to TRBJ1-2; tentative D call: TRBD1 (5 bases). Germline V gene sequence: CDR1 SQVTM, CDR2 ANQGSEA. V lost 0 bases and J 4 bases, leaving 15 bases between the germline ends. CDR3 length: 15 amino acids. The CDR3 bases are TGCAGCGTTGAAGATGTCCGGGGGACGGCCTATGGCTACACCTTC. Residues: CSVEDVRGTAYGYTF.

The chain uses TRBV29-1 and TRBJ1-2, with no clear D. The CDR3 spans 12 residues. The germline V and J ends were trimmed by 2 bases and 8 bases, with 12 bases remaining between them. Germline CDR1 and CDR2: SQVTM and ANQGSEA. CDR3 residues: CSVESGPKGYTF. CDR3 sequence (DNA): TGCAGCGTTGAAAGTGGGCCGAAGGGCTACACCTTC. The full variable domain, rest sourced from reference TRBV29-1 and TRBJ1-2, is SAVISQKPSRDICQRGTSLTIQCQVDSQVTMMFWYRQQPGQSLTLIATANQGSEATYESGFVIDKFPISRPNLTFSTLTVSNMSPEDSSIYLCSVESGPKGYTFGSGTRLTVV.

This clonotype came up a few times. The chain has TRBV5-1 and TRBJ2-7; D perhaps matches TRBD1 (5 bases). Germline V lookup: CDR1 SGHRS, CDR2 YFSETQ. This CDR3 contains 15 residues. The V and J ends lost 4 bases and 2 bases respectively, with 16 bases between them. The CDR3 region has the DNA TGCGCCAGCAGCCCCAGGACACAGATTCCCTACGAGCAGTACTTC. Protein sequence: CASSPRTQIPYEQYF.

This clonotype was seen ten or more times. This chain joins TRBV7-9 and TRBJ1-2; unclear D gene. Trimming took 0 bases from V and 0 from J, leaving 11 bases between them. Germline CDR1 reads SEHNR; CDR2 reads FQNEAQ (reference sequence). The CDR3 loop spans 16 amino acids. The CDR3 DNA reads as TGTGCCAGCAGCTTAGCAATGGTGGGATCTAACTATGGCTACACCTTC. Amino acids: CASSLAMVGSNYGYTF.

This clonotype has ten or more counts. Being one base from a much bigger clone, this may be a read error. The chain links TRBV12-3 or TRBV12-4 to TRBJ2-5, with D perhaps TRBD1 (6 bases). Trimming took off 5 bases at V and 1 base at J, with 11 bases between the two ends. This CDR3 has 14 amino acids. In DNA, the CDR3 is TGTGCCAGCAGTCCCGACAGGTTCCAAGAGACCCAGTACTTC. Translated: CASSPDRFQETQYF.

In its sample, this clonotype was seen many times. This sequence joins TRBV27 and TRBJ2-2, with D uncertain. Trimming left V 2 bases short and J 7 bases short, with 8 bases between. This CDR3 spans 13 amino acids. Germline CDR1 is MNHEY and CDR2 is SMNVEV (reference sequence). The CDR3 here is CASSLGFVGELFF. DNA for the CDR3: TGTGCCAGCAGTTTAGGTTTTGTCGGGGAGCTGTTTTTT.

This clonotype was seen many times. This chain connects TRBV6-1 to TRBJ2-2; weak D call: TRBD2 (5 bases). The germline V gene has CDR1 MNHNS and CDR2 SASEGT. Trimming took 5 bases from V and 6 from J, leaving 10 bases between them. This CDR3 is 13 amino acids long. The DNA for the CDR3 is TGTGCCAGCAGTCCCACTAGTTCCGGGGAGCTGTTTTTT. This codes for CASSPTSSGELFF.

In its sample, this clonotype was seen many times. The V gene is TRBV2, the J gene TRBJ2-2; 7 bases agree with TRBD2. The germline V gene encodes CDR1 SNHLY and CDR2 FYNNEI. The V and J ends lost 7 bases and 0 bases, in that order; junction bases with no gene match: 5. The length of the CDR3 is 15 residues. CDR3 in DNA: TGTGCCAGCATTGTGGGACTAACGAACACCGGGGAGCTGTTTTTT. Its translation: CASIVGLTNTGELFF.

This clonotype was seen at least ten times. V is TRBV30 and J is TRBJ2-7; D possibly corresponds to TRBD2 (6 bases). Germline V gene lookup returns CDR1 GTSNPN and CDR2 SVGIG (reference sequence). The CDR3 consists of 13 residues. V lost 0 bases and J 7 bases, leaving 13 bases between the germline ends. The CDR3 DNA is TGTGCCTGGAGTGTACGGAGGGCCGCAGAGCAGTACTTC. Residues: CAWSVRRAAEQYF.

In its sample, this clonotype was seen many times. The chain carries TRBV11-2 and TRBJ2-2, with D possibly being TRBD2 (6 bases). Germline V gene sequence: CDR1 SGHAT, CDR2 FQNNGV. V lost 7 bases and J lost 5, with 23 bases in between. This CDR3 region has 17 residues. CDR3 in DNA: TGTGCCAGCACCTTCCGCCTGTTGGGACGGGAGACCGGGGAGCTGTTTTTT. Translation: CASTFRLLGRETGELFF.

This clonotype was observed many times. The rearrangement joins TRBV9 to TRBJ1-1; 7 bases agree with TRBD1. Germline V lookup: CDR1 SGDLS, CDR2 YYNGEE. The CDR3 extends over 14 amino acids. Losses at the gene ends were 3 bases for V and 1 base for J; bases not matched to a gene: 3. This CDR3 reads CASSGQGSNTEAFF. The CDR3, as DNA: TGTGCCAGCAGCGGACAGGGTTCGAACACTGAAGCTTTCTTT.

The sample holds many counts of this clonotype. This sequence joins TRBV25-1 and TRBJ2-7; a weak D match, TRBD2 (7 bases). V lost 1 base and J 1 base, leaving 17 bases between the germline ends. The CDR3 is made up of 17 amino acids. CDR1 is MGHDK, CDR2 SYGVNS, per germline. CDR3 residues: CASSESPGGQTSYEQYF. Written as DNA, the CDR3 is TGTGCCAGCAGTGAATCCCCGGGGGGCCAAACATCCTACGAGCAGTACTTC.

In nucleotides, the CDR3 is TGTGCCAGCAGTCGGACAGGGGGCAATTCACCCCTCCACTTT. It translates to CASSRTGGNSPLHF. V usage is TRBV6-1 and J usage is TRBJ1-6; 11 bases are shared with TRBD1. J was trimmed by 7 bases and V by 5 bases; bases with no gene match: 1. This CDR3 is 14 amino acids long. The germline gives CDR1 MNHNS, CDR2 SASEGT.

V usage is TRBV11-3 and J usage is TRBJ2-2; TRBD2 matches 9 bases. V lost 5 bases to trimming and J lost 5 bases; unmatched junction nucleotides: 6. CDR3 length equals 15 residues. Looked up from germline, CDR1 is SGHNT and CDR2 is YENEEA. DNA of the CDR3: TGTGCCAGCAGCCCAATAGCGGGAGAAACCGGGGAGCTGTTTTTT. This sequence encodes CASSPIAGETGELFF.